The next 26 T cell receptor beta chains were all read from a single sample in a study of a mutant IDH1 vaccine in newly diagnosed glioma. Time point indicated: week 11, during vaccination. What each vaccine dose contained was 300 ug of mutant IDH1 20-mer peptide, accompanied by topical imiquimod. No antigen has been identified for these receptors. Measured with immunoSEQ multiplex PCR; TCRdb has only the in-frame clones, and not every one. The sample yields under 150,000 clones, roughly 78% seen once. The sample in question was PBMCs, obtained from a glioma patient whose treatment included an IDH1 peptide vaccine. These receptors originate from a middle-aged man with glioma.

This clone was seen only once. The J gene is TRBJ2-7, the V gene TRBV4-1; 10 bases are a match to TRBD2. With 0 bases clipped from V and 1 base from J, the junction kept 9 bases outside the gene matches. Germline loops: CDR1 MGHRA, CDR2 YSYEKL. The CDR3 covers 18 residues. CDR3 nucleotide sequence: TGCGCCAGCAGCCAAGATCGGGGGCTAGCGGGGGTATCCTACGAGCAGTACTTC. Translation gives CASSQDRGLAGVSYEQYF.

The CDR3 loop is CASSFGLFLNWDTF. CDR3 bases: TGTGCCAGCAGCTTCGGACTCTTTCTCAATTGGGACACCTTC. The gene calls are TRBV7-9 and TRBJ1-2; D unresolved. V lost 3 bases and J lost 12, with 20 bases in between. Germline-derived CDR1 and CDR2 are SEHNR and FQNEAQ (reference sequence). The CDR3 covers 14 residues.

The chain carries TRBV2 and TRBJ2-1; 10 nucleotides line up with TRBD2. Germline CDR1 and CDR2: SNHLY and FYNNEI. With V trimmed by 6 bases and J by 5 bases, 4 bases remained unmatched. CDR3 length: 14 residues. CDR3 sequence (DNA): TGTGCCAGCAGCGTAGCGGGGGGCCACAATGAGCAGTTCTTC. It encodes CASSVAGGHNEQFF.

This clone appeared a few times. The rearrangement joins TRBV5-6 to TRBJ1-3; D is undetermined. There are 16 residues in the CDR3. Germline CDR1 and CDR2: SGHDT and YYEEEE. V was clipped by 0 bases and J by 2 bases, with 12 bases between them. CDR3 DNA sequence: TGTGCCAGCAGCTTGGGCTTGGGCGGAACTGGAAACACCATATATTTT. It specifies CASSLGLGGTGNTIYF.

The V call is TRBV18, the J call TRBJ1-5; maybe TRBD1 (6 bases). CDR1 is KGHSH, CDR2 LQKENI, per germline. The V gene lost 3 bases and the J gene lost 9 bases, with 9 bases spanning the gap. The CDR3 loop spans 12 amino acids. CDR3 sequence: CASSPTGRPQHF. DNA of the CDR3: TGTGCCAGCTCACCTACAGGGCGGCCCCAGCATTTT.

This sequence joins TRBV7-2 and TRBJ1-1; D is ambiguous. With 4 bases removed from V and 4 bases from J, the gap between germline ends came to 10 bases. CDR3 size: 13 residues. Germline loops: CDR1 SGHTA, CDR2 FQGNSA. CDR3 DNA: TGTGCCAGCAGCTCCTTTCCTGGCACTGAAGCTTTCTTT. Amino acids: CASSSFPGTEAFF.

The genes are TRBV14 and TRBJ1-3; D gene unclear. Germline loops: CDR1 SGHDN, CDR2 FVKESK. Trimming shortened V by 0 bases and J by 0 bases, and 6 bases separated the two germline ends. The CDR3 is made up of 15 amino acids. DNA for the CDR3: TGTGCCAGCAGCCAAGACAGGTACTCTGGAAACACCATATATTTT. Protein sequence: CASSQDRYSGNTIYF.

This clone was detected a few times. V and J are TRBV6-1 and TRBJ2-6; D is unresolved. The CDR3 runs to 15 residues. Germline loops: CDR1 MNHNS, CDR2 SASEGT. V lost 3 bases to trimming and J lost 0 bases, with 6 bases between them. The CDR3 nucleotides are TGTGCCAGCAGTGATCACAGCTCTGGGGCCAACGTCCTGACTTTC. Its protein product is CASSDHSSGANVLTF.

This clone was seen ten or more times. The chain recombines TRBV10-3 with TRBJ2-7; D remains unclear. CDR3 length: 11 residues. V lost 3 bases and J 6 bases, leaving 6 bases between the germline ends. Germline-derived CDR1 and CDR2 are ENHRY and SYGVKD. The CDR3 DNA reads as TGTGCCATCAGTGACTCGTTCGAGCAGTACTTC. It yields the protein CAISDSFEQYF.

The CDR3 spells CASSDPGAGANVLTF. CDR3 in DNA: TGTGCCAGCAGCGACCCGGGGGCGGGGGCCAACGTCCTGACTTTC. The V gene is TRBV7-2, the J gene TRBJ2-6, with D perhaps TRBD1 or TRBD2 (6 bases each). This CDR3 comprises 15 residues. V lost 5 bases, J lost 4 bases, and 12 bases lay in between. Germline V gene sequence: CDR1 SGHTA, CDR2 FQGNSA. The full variable domain, with the rest looked up from reference TRBV7-2 and TRBJ2-6, is GAGVSQSPSNKVTEKGKDVELRCDPISGHTALYWYRQSLGQGLEFLIYFQGNSAPDKSGLPSDRFSAERTGGSVSTLTIQRTQQEDSAVYLCASSDPGAGANVLTFGAGSRLTVL.

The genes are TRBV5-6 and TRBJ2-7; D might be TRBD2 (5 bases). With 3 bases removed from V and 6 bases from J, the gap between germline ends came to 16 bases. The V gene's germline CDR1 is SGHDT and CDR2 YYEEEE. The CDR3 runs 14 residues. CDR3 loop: CASSSGILSLEQYF. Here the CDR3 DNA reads TGTGCCAGCAGCTCCGGGATACTATCTCTCGAGCAGTACTTC.

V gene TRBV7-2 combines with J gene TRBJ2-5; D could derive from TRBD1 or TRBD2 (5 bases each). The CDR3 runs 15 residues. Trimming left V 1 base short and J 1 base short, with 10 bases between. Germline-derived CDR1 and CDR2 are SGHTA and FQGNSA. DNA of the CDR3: TGTGCCAGCAGCTTAGTACAGGCGGGCCAAGAGACCCAGTACTTC. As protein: CASSLVQAGQETQYF.

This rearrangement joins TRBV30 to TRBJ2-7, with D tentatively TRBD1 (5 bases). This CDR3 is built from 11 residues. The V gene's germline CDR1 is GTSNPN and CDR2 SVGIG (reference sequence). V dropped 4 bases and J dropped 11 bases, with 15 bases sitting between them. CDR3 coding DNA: TGTGCCTGGATTGATTCGGCCAGGGAGTACTTC. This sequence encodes CAWIDSAREYF.

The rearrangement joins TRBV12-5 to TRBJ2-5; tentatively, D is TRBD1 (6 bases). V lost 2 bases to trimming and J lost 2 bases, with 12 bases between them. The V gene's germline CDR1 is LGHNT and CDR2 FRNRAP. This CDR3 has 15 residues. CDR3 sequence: CASGLSQGHQETQYF. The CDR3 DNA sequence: TGTGCTAGTGGTTTGTCGCAGGGGCATCAAGAGACCCAGTACTTC.

CDR3 bases: TGTGCCAGCAGTTACGGTACAGCTATTAATGAAAAACTGTTTTTT. It codes for CASSYGTAINEKLFF. The V gene is TRBV6-5, the J gene TRBJ1-4; D unresolved. Germline V gives CDR1 MNHEY, CDR2 SVGAGI. V was clipped by 2 bases and J by 4 bases, with 11 bases between them. The CDR3 extends over 15 amino acids.

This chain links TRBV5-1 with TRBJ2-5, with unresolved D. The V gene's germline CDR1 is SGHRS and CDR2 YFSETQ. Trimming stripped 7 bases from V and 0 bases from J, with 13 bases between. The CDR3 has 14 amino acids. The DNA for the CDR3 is TGCGCCAGCGGTGTTGGGGATAACCAAGAGACCCAGTACTTC. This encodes CASGVGDNQETQYF.

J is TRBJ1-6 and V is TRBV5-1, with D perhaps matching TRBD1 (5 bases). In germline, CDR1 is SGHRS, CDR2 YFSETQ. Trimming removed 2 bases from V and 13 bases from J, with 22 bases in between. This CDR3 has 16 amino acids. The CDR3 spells CASSLGGKGIQGPLHF. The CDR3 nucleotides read TGCGCCAGCAGCTTAGGAGGGAAGGGGATTCAAGGGCCCCTCCACTTT.

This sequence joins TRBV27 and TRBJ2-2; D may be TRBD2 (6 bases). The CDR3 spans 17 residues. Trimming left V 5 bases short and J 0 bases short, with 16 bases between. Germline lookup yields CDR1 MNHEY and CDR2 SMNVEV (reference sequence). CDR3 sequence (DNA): TGTGCCAGCAGTCAGATGGGACTTCCGTCGAACACCGGGGAGCTGTTTTTT. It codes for CASSQMGLPSNTGELFF.

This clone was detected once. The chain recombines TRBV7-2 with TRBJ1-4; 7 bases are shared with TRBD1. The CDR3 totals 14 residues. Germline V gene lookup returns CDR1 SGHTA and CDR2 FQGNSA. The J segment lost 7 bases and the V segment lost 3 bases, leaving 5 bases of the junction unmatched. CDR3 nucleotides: TGTGCCAGCAGCTTCCAGGGGGGCGGTGAAAAACTGTTTTTT. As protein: CASSFQGGGEKLFF.

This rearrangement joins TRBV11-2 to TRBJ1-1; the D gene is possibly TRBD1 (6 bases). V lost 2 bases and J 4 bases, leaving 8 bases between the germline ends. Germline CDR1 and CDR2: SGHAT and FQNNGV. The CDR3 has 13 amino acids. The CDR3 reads CASSLQGGTEAFF. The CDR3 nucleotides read TGTGCCAGCAGCTTACAAGGGGGCACTGAAGCTTTCTTT. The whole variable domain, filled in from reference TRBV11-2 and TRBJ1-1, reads EAGVAQSPRYKIIEKRQSVAFWCNPISGHATLYWYQQILGQGPKLLIQFQNNGVVDDSQLPKDRFSAERLKGVDSTLKIQPAKLEDSAVYLCASSLQGGTEAFFGQGTRLTVV.

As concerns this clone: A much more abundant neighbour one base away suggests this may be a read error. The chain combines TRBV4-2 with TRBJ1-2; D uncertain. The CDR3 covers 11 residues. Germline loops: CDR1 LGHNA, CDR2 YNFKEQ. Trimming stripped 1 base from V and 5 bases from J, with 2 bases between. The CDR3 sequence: CASSQGYGYTF. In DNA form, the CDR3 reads TGTGCCAGCAGCCAAGGGTATGGCTACACCTTC.

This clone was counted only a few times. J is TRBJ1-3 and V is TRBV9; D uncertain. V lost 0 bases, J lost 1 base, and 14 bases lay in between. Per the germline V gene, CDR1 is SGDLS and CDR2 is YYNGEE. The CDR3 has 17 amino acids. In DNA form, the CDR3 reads TGTGCCAGCAGCGTAGGTTCCGCGCGGACGTCTGGAAACACCATATATTTT. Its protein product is CASSVGSARTSGNTIYF. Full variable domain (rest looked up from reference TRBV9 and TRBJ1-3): DSGVTQTPKHLITATGQRVTLRCSPRSGDLSVYWYQQSLDQGLQFLIQYYNGEERAKGNILERFSAQQFPDLHSELNLSSLELGDSALYFCASSVGSARTSGNTIYFGEGSWLTVV.

The CDR3 spells CASSRGQGRNTEAFF. The CDR3 DNA sequence: TGTGCCAGCAGCCGCGGACAGGGCAGGAACACTGAAGCTTTCTTT. The chain couples TRBV14 to TRBJ1-1; 8 positions match TRBD1. Germline V gene lookup returns CDR1 SGHDN and CDR2 FVKESK. V gave up 4 bases and J gave up 1 base; unmatched junction bases: 5. The CDR3 is 15 residues long.

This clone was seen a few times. The CDR3 DNA sequence: TGTGCCAGTGGACCAGGGGCGCCCTACGAGCAGTACTTC. Its translation: CASGPGAPYEQYF. The chain combines TRBV19 with TRBJ2-7; the D gene is possibly TRBD1 (6 bases). V was cut by 8 bases and J by 2 bases, with 13 bases left in between. CDR3 length: 13 amino acids. Germline CDR1 and CDR2: LNHDA and SQIVND (reference sequence).

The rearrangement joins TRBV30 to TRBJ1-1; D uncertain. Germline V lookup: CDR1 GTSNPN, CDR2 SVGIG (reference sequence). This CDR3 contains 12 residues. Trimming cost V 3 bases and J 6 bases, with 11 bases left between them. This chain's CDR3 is CAWRSLPAEAFF. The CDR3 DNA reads TGTGCCTGGAGGTCGCTCCCGGCTGAAGCTTTCTTT.

This CDR3 is CAWSKIRDGYTF. The CDR3 DNA sequence: TGTGCCTGGAGTAAGATCAGGGACGGCTACACCTTC. The chain links TRBV30 to TRBJ1-2, with D possibly matching TRBD1 (5 bases). CDR3 length: 12 residues. Germline CDR1 GTSNPN, CDR2 SVGIG (reference sequence). The V end was cut by 2 bases, the J end by 8 bases, with 12 bases between. The full variable domain, rest sourced from reference TRBV30 and TRBJ1-2, is SQTIHQWPATLVQPVGSPLSLECTVEGTSNPNLYWYRQAAGRGLQLLFYSVGIGQISSEVPQNLSASRPQDRQFILSSKKLLLSDSGFYLCAWSKIRDGYTFGSGTRLTVV.